This T cell receptor (beta chain) was sequenced for a study of control samples from healthy donors and cancer patients. Sequencing was performed with immunoSEQ multiplex PCR; in TCRdb, only in-frame clones are kept and a portion is missing. The sample lists 120,000 to 150,000 clones; roughly 89% were seen once. CDR3 length equals 15 residues. The chain links TRBV21-1 to TRBJ2-5; TRBD2, as called in the table, went unchecked against the DNA. TRBV21-1 is a known pseudogene. Material for sequencing was blood. This clonotype was obtained from a man aged 18 to 30 in good health. The CDR3 here is CASSKAGGTQETQYF. For the CDR3, the DNA is TGTGCCAGCAGCAAAGCTGGAGGGACCCAAGAGACCCAGTACTTC.